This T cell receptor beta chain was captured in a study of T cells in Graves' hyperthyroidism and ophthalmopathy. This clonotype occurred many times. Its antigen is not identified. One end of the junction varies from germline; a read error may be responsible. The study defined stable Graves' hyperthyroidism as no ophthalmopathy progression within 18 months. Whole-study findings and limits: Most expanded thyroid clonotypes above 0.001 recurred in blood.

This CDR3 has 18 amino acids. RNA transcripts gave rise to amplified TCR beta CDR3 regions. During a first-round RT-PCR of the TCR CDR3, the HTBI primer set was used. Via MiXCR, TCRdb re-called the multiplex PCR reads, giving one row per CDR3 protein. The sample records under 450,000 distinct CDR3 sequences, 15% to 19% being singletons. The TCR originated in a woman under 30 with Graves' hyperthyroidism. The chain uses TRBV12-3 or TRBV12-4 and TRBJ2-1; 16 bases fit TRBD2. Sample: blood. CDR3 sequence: CASSPGLAGGSSYNEQFF. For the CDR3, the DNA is TGCGCCAGCAGCCCGGGACTAGCGGGAGGGTCCTCCTACAATGAGCAGTTCTTC.